Listed below are T cell receptor beta chains from one sample, sequenced in a study of graft-versus-host responses after intestinal transplantation. The assay was immunoSEQ multiplex PCR, and TCRdb's table has in-frame clones only and misses some. The data hold some 90,000 clones, with roughly 90% observed a single time. For these receptors, no antigen is known. The sequences come from unstimulated CD4+ T cells sorted from spleen or lymph node cells, collected before intestinal transplant. The receptor source for this set is a human donor who received an intestinal transplant. CDR3s include the opening cysteine and the closing phenylalanine or tryptophan. The order of the fields is CDR3 protein, CDR3 DNA, V gene, J gene, clone size, D gene. The D gene is left open where the match is weak. Size is stated for part of the rows, as once, few or many counts, or as a class when the clone is expanded.

CASSRGWGGLYEQYF	TGTGCCAGCAGCCGAGGGTGGGGGGGACTCTACGAGCAGTACTTC	TRBV7-2	TRBJ2-7	NA	TRBD2
CASRDPGLAGGPTWQYF	TGTGCCAGCAGAGACCCGGGACTAGCGGGGGGCCCGACCTGGCAGTACTTC	TRBV27	TRBJ2-7	once	TRBD2
CASSLYSGGSDSNQPQHF	TGTGCCAGCAGTTTATATTCGGGGGGCAGTGATAGCAATCAGCCCCAGCATTTT	TRBV27	TRBJ1-5	NA	NA
CASTPLRDRGAYEQYF	TGTGCCAGCACACCCCTGCGGGACAGGGGCGCCTACGAGCAGTACTTC	TRBV11-2	TRBJ2-7	once	TRBD1
CASSSGSKRDEQYF	TGCGCCAGCAGCTCCGGGTCCAAGCGGGACGAGCAGTACTTC	TRBV5-1	TRBJ2-7	NA	NA
CASRRTSGGTSYEQYF	TGTGCCAGCAGGCGAACTAGCGGGGGGACTTCCTACGAGCAGTACTTC	TRBV27	TRBJ2-7	NA	TRBD2
CASRWDRGDETQYF	TGCGCCAGCAGATGGGACAGGGGCGATGAGACCCAGTACTTC	TRBV5-1	TRBJ2-5	NA	TRBD1
CASRREAIANTEAFF	TGTGCCAGCAGGAGAGAGGCTATCGCGAACACTGAAGCTTTCTTT	TRBV28	TRBJ1-1	NA	NA
CASSPLSGRSEAFF	TGCGCCAGCAGCCCCTTATCGGGGAGGTCCGAAGCTTTCTTT	TRBV5-1	TRBJ1-1	NA	NA
CASRKLAGPQETQYF	TGTGCCAGCAGAAAACTAGCGGGGCCCCAAGAGACCCAGTACTTC	TRBV4-2	TRBJ2-5	once	TRBD2
CASSQTDRVSYEQYF	TGTGCCAGCAGTCAAACGGACAGGGTCTCCTACGAGCAGTACTTC	TRBV6-6	TRBJ2-7	few	TRBD1
CASSDRDYNEQFF	TGCGCCAGCAGTGACCGGGACTACAATGAGCAGTTCTTC	TRBV10-1	TRBJ2-1	NA	NA
CASRGGFGEQYF	TGTGCCAGCAGGGGAGGGTTCGGCGAGCAGTACTTC	TRBV7-9	TRBJ2-7	NA	TRBD2
CASSVPGKGGFMNTEAFF	TGCGCCAGCAGCGTCCCAGGGAAGGGGGGGTTCATGAACACTGAAGCTTTCTTT	TRBV5-1	TRBJ1-1	NA	NA
CASSQTTGVFGYGYTF	TGTGCCAGCAGCCAAACCACAGGGGTTTTTGGCTATGGCTACACCTTC	TRBV14	TRBJ1-2	NA	TRBD1
CAASGGAETQYF	TGTGCCGCTAGCGGGGGGGCTGAGACCCAGTACTTC	TRBV2	TRBJ2-5	NA	TRBD2
CASRRGPQETQYF	TGTGCCAGCAGGCGGGGCCCACAAGAGACCCAGTACTTC	TRBV7-2	TRBJ2-5	NA	NA